This T cell receptor beta chain was recorded in a study of cytotoxic CD8 clonotypes in ibrutinib-treated CLL. Study summary: Around 10 relapsed/refractory, around 14 treatment-naive; 17 IGHV unmutated.

The germline gives CDR1 SGHVS, CDR2 FQNEAQ. The V gene lost 0 bases and the J gene lost 7 bases, with 15 bases spanning the gap. The CDR3 length is 15 residues. Study outcomes and limitations: Rare overall, public clonotypes shrank or held steady under therapy. Baseline clonality, above age-matched healthy donor levels, tracked circulating CD8+ T-cell counts.

Researchers set a sequencing depth target of 1 in 200,000 to 1 in 1 million T cells. The method was immunoSEQ multiplex PCR; TCRdb's version includes in-frame clones alone and lacks a portion of them. The sample carries 300,000 or so clones, approximately 67% recorded once. A note on this clone: What it binds is not known.

This TCR derives from a human donor with chronic lymphocytic leukemia. Material: PBMCs, obtained after 36 months of ibrutinib treatment. The chain has TRBV7-8 and TRBJ1-2, with no clear D. The CDR3 protein is CASSLAGSRRRGYTF. For the CDR3, the DNA is TGTGCCAGCAGCTTAGCGGGCAGCCGGAGGCGTGGCTACACCTTC.